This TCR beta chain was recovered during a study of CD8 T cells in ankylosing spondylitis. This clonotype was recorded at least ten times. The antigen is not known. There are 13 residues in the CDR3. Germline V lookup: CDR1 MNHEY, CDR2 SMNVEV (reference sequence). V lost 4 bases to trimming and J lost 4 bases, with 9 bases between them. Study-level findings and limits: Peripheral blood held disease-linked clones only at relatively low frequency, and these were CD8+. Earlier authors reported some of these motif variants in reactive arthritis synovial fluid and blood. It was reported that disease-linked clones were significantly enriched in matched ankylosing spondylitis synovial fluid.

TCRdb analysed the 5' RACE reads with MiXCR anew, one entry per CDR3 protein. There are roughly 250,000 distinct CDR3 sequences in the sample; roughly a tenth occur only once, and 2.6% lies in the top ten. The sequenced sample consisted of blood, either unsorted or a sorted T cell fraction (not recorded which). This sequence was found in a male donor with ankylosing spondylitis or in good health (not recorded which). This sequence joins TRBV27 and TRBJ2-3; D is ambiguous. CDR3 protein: CASSSVVADTQYF. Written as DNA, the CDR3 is TGTGCCAGCAGTTCCGTCGTGGCAGATACGCAGTATTTT.